This TCR beta chain was found in a study of shared clonotypes between healthy human individuals. Comment on this clone: One end of the junction is discordant with germline, which a read error may explain.

The germline V gene encodes CDR1 SSHAT and CDR2 FNYEAQ (reference sequence). This CDR3 contains 15 residues. Per the study methods: Junction-only sequences without quality scores came from ImmunoSEQ, so filtering differed. Repertoires were generated with immunoSEQ multiplex PCR, while TCRdb's copy carries only in-frame clones and drops some. V and J calls and clone size are those listed in that table; D and trimming were worked out from the DNA. The sample shows around 2.1 million clones, nearly 97% of them seen only once. Each donor was a Caucasian adult residing in Nashville, Tennessee. The receptor was isolated from a man between 18 and 29 years old in good health. The J gene is TRBJ2-5, the V gene TRBV7-7; no clear D gene. Material for sequencing was naive CD4+ T cells sorted from blood. This sample's subset: CD45RA+ positively selected. The CDR3 spells CASSLGLERLETQYF. In nucleotides, the CDR3 is TGTGCTAGCAGCTTAGGGCTGGAGCGATTGGAGACCCAGTACTTC.